Sequencing of this T cell receptor (beta chain) was carried out in a study of T cells in narcolepsy. General study points: Autoreactive HCRT-specific and TRIB2-specific clonotypes were marked in same-patient CSF-versus-blood CD4+ comparisons.

This CDR3 spans 18 amino acids. V lost 2 bases, J lost 4 bases, and 7 bases stayed unmatched. CDR1 and CDR2 (germline): MNHNS, SASEGT. Produced via immunoSEQ multiplex PCR; TCRdb's table is partial and in-frame only. The sample records about 32,000 clones, around 90% being singletons. With regard to this clone: Its cognate antigen is unknown.

The clonotype was recovered from a human donor with narcolepsy. The chain couples TRBV6-1 to TRBJ2-3; 15 bases are a match to TRBD2. The sequenced sample was CD45RA- memory CD4+ T cells from PBMCs. The CDR3 loop reads CASSERTSGRARADTQYF. In nucleotides, the CDR3 is TGTGCCAGCAGTGAAAGGACTAGCGGGAGGGCCAGGGCAGATACGCAGTATTTT.